The 14 T cell receptor beta chains below all came from one sample that was sequenced in a study of CD8+CD57+ T cells in acquired aplastic anemia. TCR beta VDJ and CDR3 profiling used genomic DNA as template. TCRdb reanalysed the reads using MiXCR and keeps one entry per CDR3 protein. In the table there are about 200,000 distinct CDR3 sequences, about 37% of which are singletons. Material for sequencing was sorted CD4+, CD8+, or CD8+CD57+ T cells (not recorded which) from PBMCs. The receptor set was obtained from a human donor in good health, serving as a control.

Regarding this clonotype: It is likely a read error, because the conserved phenylalanine at the end of the CDR3 is missing. J is TRBJ1-6 and V is TRBV20-1; D is undetermined. The CDR3 spans 14 residues. V gave up 2 bases and J gave up 7 bases, with 12 bases separating them. Germline assignment: CDR1 DFQATT and CDR2 SNEGSKA (reference sequence). CDR3 sequence (DNA): TGCAGTGCTAGACCTAAACAGACAAATTCACCCCTCCACCTT. Its protein is CSARPKQTNSPLHL.

This clonotype was found many times. J is TRBJ1-2 and V is TRBV27, with D unclear. The V gene's germline CDR1 is MNHEY and CDR2 SMNVEV (reference sequence). The CDR3 spans 15 residues. V was clipped by 5 bases and J by 4 bases, with 17 bases between them. CDR3 sequence (DNA): TGTGCCAGCAGTCCCGCGGCCTCCCTCAGCTATGGCTACACCTTC. Translated, it gives CASSPAASLSYGYTF.

The sample holds many counts of this clonotype. This chain uses TRBV7-8 with TRBJ1-1, with D unclear. Between the trimmed V and J ends, which lost 0 bases and 1 base, there was a span of 9 bases. The CDR3 has 15 residues. Germline-derived CDR1 and CDR2 are SGHVS and FQNEAQ. The CDR3 region has the DNA TGTGCCAGCAGCTTAGCCCGGTTAGGGAACACTGAAGCTTTCTTT. Amino acid sequence: CASSLARLGNTEAFF.

Concerning this clonotype: One base away lies a much larger clone, so this may be a sequencing read error. The CDR3 sequence: CATSDLGEVNTGELFF. CDR3 bases: TGTGCCACCAGTGATTTGGGCGAAGTGAACACCGGGGAGCTGTTTTTT. This chain links TRBV24-1 with TRBJ2-2; no clear D gene. The CDR3 has 16 amino acids. Trimming shortened V by 0 bases and J by 1 base, and 8 bases separated the two germline ends. Germline V gives CDR1 KGHDR, CDR2 SFDVKD.

The chain uses TRBV20-1 and TRBJ1-2; maybe TRBD1 (5 bases). The V end was cut by 6 bases, the J end by 8 bases, with 22 bases between. This CDR3 is built from 14 residues. The germline CDR1 and CDR2 sequences are DFQATT and SNEGSKA (reference sequence). CDR3 residues: CSASVGPALGGYTF. The CDR3 DNA reads TGCAGTGCCTCCGTGGGACCCGCGCTGGGGGGCTACACCTTC.

This clonotype was seen at least ten times. The V and J genes are TRBV7-2 and TRBJ1-2; maybe TRBD1 (5 bases). The germline V and J ends were trimmed by 1 base and 8 bases, with 17 bases remaining between them. This CDR3 contains 15 residues. Germline assignment: CDR1 SGHTA and CDR2 FQGNSA. Here the CDR3 DNA reads TGTGCCAGCAGCTTAGTCGCAGGGACCTGGGGGGGCTACACCTTC. This sequence encodes CASSLVAGTWGGYTF.

This clonotype has just a few counts. V is TRBV10-3 and J is TRBJ1-2; D is possibly TRBD1 (5 bases). CDR3 length: 15 residues. With 0 bases removed from V and 5 bases from J, the gap between germline ends came to 13 bases. CDR1 ENHRY and CDR2 SYGVKD come from the germline V gene. CDR3 sequence (DNA): TGTGCCATCAGTGAGTCGGTGGCAGGGCCTTATGGCTACACCTTC. It yields the protein CAISESVAGPYGYTF.

On this clonotype itself: At one end the junction does not follow the germline gene, possibly because of a read error. The chain is built from TRBV5-8 and TRBJ1-2; D is undetermined. The length of the CDR3 is 12 residues. Germline V gene data show CDR1 as SGHTS and CDR2 as YDEGEE. CDR3 DNA sequence: TGTGCCAGCAGCTTTAGAAACTATGGCTACGCCTTC. It yields the protein CASSFRNYGYAF.

This clonotype was observed at least ten times. J is TRBJ2-1 and V is TRBV20-1; D is possibly TRBD2 (5 bases). Germline V gene data show CDR1 as DFQATT and CDR2 as SNEGSKA (reference sequence). This CDR3 region has 13 residues. The V gene lost 6 bases and the J gene lost 2 bases, with 11 bases spanning the gap. The CDR3 loop is CSAERNPYNEQFF. The CDR3 coding sequence is TGCAGTGCCGAGCGGAACCCCTACAATGAGCAGTTCTTC.

This clonotype occurred once. A much more abundant neighbour one base away suggests this may be a read error. CDR3: CASGFYQSFEQFF. CDR3 nucleotides: TGTGCCAGCGGTTTCTATCAGTCCTTTGAGCAGTTCTTC. The chain combines TRBV12-3 or TRBV12-4 with TRBJ2-1; D ambiguous. The CDR3 length is 13 residues.

This clonotype showed up just a few times. The V and J genes are TRBV11-2 and TRBJ1-1; 8 bases agree with TRBD1. CDR3 length: 14 residues. Per germline, CDR1 SGHAT and CDR2 FQNNGV. J was trimmed by 2 bases and V by 3 bases; bases with no gene match: 2. In DNA form, the CDR3 reads TGTGCCAGCAGCTTTGACAGGGGCAACACTGAAGCTTTCTTT. This sequence encodes CASSFDRGNTEAFF.

The table lists this clonotype with many counts. This chain joins TRBV10-3 and TRBJ2-3, with a tentative D call TRBD2 (5 bases). Trimming took 5 bases from V and 4 from J, leaving 16 bases between them. This CDR3 comprises 15 residues. CDR1 and CDR2 (germline): ENHRY, SYGVKD. The chain's CDR3 is CAISPKWLAPDTQYF. CDR3 coding DNA: TGTGCCATCAGTCCAAAGTGGCTAGCACCAGATACGCAGTATTTT.

This chain uses TRBV15 with TRBJ2-2, with no clear D. Trimming stripped 5 bases from V and 2 bases from J, with 9 bases between. Germline V CDR1 and CDR2: LNHNV, YYDKDF (reference sequence). The CDR3 spans 14 residues. For the CDR3, the DNA is TGTGCCACCAGCGGGCAGGACAACACCGGGGAGCTGTTTTTT. Its protein is CATSGQDNTGELFF. Filled out from reference TRBV15 and TRBJ2-2, the complete variable domain reads DAMVIQNPRYQVTQFGKPVTLSCSQTLNHNVMYWYQQKSSQAPKLLFHYYDKDFNNEADTPDNFQSRRPNTSFCFLDIRSPGLGDTAMYLCATSGQDNTGELFFGEGSRLTVL.

This clonotype was seen repeatedly, ten times or more. The chain couples TRBV6-5 to TRBJ1-3; 7 bases match TRBD1. This CDR3 spans 16 amino acids. The germline V gene encodes CDR1 MNHEY and CDR2 SVGAGI. The ends lost 4 bases at V and 4 bases at J; junction bases unmatched: 10. The CDR3 DNA follows: TGTGCCAGCAGTTCCCAGACCGACAGGGACGGAAACACCATATATTTT. Translation gives CASSSQTDRDGNTIYF.